What follows is one T cell receptor (beta chain) and its context. RNA, at roughly 0.45 to 1 ug, was reverse transcribed with random hexamers. Amplification of TCR beta CDR3 across 54 Vbeta and 13 Jbeta was performed with immunoSEQ multiplex PCR. TCRdb re-called the immunoSEQ multiplex PCR reads with MiXCR, one entry per CDR3 protein. This table holds some 190,000 distinct CDR3 sequences, 85% to 95% found once. Sequencing targeted TCR beta in blood CD8+ and CD4+ T cells. The CDR3 is made up of 12 amino acids. CDR1 DFQATT and CDR2 SNEGSKA come from the germline V gene (reference sequence). The V gene lost 7 bases and the J gene lost 2 bases, with 11 bases spanning the gap. The data stem from a study of CD8 T cells in Susac syndrome.

The sequence came from a human donor in good health. Sequenced: CD4+ T cells from PBMCs. V and J are TRBV20-1 and TRBJ2-5; tentative D call: TRBD2 (5 bases). CDR3 sequence (DNA): TGCAGTGGTAGCACGGGACAAGAGACCCAGTACTTC. This gives the protein CSGSTGQETQYF.